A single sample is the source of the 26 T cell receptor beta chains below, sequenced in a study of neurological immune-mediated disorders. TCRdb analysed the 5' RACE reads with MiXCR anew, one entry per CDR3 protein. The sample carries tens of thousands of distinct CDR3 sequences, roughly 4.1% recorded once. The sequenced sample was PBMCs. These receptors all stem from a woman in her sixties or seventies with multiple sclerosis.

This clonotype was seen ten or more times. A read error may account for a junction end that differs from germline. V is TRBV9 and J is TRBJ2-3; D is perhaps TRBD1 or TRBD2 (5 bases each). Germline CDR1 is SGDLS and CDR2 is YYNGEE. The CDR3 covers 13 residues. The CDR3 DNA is TGTGCCAGCAATCGTGGGGGAACAGGTACGCAGTATTTT. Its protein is CASNRGGTGTQYF.

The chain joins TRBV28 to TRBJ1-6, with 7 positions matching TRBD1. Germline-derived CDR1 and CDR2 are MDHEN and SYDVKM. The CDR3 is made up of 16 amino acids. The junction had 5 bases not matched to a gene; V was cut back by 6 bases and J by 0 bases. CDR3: CASRPGGNSYNSPLHF. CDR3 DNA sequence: TGTGCCAGCAGACCAGGGGGGAACTCCTATAATTCACCCCTCCACTTT.

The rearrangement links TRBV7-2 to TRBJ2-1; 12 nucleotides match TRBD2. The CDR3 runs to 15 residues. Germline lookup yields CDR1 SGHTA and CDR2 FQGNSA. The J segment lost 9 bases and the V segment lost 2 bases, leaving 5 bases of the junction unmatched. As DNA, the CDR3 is TGTGCCAGCAGCTTACCACTAGCGGGAGGAGGTGAGCAGTTCTTC. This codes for CASSLPLAGGGEQFF.

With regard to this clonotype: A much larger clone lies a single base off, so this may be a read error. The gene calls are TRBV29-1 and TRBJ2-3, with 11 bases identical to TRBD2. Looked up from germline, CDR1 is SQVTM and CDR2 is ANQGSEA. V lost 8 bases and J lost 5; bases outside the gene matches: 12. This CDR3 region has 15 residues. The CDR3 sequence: CSTRTSGSTIDTQYF. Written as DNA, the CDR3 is TGCAGCACCAGGACTAGCGGGTCCACAATAGATACGCAGTATTTT.

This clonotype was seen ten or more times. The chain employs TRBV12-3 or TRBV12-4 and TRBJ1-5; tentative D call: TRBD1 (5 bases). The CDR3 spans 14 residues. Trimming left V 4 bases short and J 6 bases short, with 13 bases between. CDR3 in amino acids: CASSSGPLTQPQHF. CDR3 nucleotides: TGTGCCAGCAGTTCGGGACCTTTAACTCAGCCCCAGCATTTT.

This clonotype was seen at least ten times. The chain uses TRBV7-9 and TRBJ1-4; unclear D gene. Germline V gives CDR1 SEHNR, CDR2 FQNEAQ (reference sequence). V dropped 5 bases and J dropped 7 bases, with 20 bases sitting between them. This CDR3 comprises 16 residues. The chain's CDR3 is CASSPSQVVGSEKLFF. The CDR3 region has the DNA TGTGCCAGCAGCCCCTCGCAGGTGGTGGGTAGTGAAAAACTGTTTTTT.

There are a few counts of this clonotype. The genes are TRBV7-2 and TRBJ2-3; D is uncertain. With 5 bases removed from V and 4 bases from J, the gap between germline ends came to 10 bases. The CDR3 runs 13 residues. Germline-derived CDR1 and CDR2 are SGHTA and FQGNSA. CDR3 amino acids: CASSVQLPDTQYF. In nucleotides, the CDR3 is TGTGCCAGCAGCGTCCAGCTACCAGATACGCAGTATTTT.

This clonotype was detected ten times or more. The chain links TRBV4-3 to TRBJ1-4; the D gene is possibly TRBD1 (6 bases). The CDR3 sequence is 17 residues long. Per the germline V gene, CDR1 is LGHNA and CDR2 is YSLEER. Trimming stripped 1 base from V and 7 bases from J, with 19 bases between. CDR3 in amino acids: CASSQVFTIEGGEKLFF. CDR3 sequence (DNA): TGCGCCAGCAGCCAAGTCTTCACGATCGAGGGGGGTGAAAAACTGTTTTTT.

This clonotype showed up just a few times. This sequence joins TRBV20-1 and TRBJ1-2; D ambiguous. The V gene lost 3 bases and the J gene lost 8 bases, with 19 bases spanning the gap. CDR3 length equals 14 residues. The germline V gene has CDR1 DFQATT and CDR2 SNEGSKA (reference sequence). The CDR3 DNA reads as TGCAGTGCTAGTCGAGGGTTAGGTACTGGGGGCTACACCTTC. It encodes CSASRGLGTGGYTF.

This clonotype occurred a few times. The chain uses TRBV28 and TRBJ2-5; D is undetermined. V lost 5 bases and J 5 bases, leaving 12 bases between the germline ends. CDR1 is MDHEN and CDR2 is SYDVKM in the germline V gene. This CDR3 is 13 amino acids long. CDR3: CASSPPSLETQYF. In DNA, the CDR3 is TGTGCCAGCAGTCCCCCGTCGTTGGAGACCCAGTACTTC.

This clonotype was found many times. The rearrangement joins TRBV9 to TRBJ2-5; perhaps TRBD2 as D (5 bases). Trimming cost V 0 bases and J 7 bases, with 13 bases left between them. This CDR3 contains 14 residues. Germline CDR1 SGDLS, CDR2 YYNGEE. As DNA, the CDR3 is TGTGCCAGCAGCGTAGCCGCGGGTACGGTGACCCAGTACTTC. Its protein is CASSVAAGTVTQYF.

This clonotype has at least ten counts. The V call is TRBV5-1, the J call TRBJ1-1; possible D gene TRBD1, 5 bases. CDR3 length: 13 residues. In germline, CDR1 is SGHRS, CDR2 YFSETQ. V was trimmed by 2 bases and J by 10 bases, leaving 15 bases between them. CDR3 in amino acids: CASSFPDNPTAFF. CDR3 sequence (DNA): TGCGCCAGCAGCTTTCCGGACAATCCAACAGCTTTCTTT. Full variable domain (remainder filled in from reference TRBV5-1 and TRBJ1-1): KAGVTQTPRYLIKTRGQQVTLSCSPISGHRSVSWYQQTPGQGLQFLFEYFSETQRNKGNFPGRFSGRQFSNSRSEMNVSTLELGDSALYLCASSFPDNPTAFFGQGTRLTVV.

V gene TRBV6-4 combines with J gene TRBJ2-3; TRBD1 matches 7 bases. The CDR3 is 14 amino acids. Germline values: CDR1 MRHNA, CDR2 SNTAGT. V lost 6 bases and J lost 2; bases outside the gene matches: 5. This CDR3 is CASSPGQTTDTQYF. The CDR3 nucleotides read TGTGCCAGCAGCCCGGGACAGACCACAGATACGCAGTATTTT.

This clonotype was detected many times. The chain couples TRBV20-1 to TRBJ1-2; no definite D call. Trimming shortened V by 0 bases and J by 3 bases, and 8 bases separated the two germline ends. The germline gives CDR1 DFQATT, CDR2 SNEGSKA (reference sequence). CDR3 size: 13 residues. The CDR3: CSARDGGYYGYTF. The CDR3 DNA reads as TGCAGTGCTAGAGATGGCGGGTACTATGGCTACACCTTC.

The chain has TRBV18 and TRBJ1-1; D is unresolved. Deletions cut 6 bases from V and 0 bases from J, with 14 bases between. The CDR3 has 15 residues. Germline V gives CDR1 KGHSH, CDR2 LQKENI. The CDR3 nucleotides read TGTGCCAGCTCCCCCGCCTGGCAAATGAACACTGAAGCTTTCTTT. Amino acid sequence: CASSPAWQMNTEAFF. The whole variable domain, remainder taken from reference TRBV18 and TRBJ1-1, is NAGVMQNPRHLVRRRGQEARLRCSPMKGHSHVYWYRQLPEEGLKFMVYLQKENIIDESGMPKERFSAEFPKEGPSILRIQQVVRGDSAAYFCASSPAWQMNTEAFFGQGTRLTVV.

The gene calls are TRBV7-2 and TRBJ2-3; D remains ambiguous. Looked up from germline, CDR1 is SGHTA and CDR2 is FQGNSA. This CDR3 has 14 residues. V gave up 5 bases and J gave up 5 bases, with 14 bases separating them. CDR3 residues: CASSARVNLDTQYF. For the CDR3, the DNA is TGTGCCAGCAGCGCCCGGGTAAATCTAGATACGCAGTATTTT.

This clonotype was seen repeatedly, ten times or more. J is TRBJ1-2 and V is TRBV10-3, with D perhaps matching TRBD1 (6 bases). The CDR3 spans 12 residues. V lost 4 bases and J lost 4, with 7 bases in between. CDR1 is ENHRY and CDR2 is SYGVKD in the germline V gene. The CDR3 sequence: CAISVDSYGYTF. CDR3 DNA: TGTGCCATCAGTGTGGACAGCTATGGCTACACCTTC.

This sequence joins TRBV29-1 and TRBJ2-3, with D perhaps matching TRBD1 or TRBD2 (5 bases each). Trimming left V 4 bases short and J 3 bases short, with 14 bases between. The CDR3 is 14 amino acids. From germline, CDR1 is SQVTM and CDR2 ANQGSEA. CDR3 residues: CSVVGIGTTDTQYF. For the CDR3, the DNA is TGCAGCGTTGTTGGGATTGGGACGACAGATACGCAGTATTTT.

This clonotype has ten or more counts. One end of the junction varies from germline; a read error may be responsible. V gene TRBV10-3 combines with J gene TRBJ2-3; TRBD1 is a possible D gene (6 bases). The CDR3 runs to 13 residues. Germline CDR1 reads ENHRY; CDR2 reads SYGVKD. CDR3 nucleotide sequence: TGTGCCATCAGTGGGGGGCCCACAAATACGCAGTATTTT. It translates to CAISGGPTNTQYF.

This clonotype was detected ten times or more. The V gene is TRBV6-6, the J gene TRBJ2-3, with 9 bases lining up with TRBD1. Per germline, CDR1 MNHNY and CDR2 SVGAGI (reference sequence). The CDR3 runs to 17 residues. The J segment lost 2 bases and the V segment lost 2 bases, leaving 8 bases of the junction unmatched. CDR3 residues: CASSYPKTGGYTDTQYF. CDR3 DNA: TGTGCCAGCAGTTACCCAAAGACAGGGGGGTACACAGATACGCAGTATTTT.

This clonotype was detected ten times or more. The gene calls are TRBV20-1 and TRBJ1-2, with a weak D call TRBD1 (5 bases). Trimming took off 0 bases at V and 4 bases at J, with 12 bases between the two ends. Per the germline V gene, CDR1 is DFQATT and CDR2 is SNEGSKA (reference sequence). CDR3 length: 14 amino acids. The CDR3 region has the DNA TGCAGTGCTAGAGATCTTGGGGACCTCTATGGCTACACCTTC. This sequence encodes CSARDLGDLYGYTF.

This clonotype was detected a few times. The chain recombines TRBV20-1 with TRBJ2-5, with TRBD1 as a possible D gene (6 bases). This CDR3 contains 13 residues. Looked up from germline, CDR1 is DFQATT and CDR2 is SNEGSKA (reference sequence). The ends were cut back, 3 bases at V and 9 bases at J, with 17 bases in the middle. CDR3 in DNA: TGCAGTGCTAGCTTCCGAGCCCCAGGGGCCCAGTACTTC. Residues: CSASFRAPGAQYF.

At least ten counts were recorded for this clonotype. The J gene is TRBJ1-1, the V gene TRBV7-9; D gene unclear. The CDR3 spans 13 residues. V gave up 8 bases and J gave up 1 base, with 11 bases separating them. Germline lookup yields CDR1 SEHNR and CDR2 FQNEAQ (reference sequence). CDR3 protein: CASRLGRNTEAFF. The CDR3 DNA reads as TGTGCCAGCCGGCTAGGGAGGAACACTGAAGCTTTCTTT.

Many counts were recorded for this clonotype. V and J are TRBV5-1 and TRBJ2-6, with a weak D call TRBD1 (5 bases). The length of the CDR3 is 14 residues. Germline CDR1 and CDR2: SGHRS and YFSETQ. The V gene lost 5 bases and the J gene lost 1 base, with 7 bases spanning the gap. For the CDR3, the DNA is TGCGCCAGCAGTGGGGCTTCTGGGGCCAACGTCCTGACTTTC. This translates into CASSGASGANVLTF. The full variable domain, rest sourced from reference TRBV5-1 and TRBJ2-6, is KAGVTQTPRYLIKTRGQQVTLSCSPISGHRSVSWYQQTPGQGLQFLFEYFSETQRNKGNFPGRFSGRQFSNSRSEMNVSTLELGDSALYLCASSGASGANVLTFGAGSRLTVL.

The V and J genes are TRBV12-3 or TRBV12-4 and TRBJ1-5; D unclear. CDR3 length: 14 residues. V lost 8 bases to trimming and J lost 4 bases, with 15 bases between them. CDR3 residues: CASSSKAGNQPQHF. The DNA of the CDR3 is TGTGCCAGCTCCTCGAAGGCAGGTAATCAGCCCCAGCATTTT.

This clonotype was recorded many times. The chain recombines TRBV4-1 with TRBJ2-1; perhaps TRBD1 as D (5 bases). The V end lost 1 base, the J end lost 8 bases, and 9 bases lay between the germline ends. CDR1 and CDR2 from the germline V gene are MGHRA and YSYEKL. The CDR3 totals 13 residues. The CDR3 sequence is CASSQAGADEQFF. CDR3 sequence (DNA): TGCGCCAGCAGCCAAGCTGGGGCCGATGAGCAGTTCTTC.